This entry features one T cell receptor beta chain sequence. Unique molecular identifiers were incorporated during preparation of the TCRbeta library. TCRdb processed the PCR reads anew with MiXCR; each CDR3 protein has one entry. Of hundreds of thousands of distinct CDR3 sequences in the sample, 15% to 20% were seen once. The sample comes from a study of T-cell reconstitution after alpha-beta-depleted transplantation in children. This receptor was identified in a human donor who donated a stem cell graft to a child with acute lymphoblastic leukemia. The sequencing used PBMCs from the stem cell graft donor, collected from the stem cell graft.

The CDR3 DNA sequence: TGTGCCGCTCGGGGTAGCGGGAGTAATAACTCCGAGCAGTACTTC. Translated: CAARGSGSNNSEQYF. The chain employs TRBV28 and TRBJ2-7; 9 nucleotides agree with TRBD2. Germline V gene sequence: CDR1 MDHEN, CDR2 SYDVKM. The CDR3 loop spans 15 amino acids. Unmatched junction bases numbered 17, after V lost 11 bases and J lost 6 bases. The full variable domain, in which reference TRBV28 and TRBJ2-7 provide the parts outside the CDR3, is DVKVTQSSRYLVKRTGEKVFLECVQDMDHENMFWYRQDPGLGLRLIYFSYDVKMKEKGDIPEGYSVSREKKERFSLILESASTNQTSMYLCAARGSGSNNSEQYFGPGTRLTVT.